One and the same sample provided the 18 T cell receptor beta chains below, sequenced in a study of T cells in Graves' hyperthyroidism and ophthalmopathy. Amplification yielded TCR beta CDR3 regions, with RNA transcripts as the source. An initial round of RT-PCR targeting the TCR CDR3 relied on the HTBI primer set. Each CDR3 protein gets one entry after TCRdb re-called the multiplex PCR reads with MiXCR. The sample shows some 250,000 distinct CDR3 sequences, more than 14% of them seen only once. The specimen sequenced was blood. The receptors were gathered from a middle-aged woman with Graves' hyperthyroidism that later progressed to Graves' ophthalmopathy.

This clonotype has a count of ten or more. This chain links TRBV5-1 with TRBJ2-1; D perhaps matches TRBD1 (6 bases). Germline values: CDR1 SGHRS, CDR2 YFSETQ. V was clipped by 5 bases and J by 6 bases, with 12 bases between them. The CDR3 has 13 amino acids. This CDR3 reads CASSLGGSNEQFF. CDR3 nucleotide sequence: TGCGCCAGCAGTTTAGGGGGATCCAATGAGCAGTTCTTC.

This clonotype was recorded many times. The chain carries TRBV5-1 and TRBJ2-3; D is unclear. Germline loops: CDR1 SGHRS, CDR2 YFSETQ. There are 14 residues in the CDR3. V was trimmed by 6 bases and J by 3 bases, leaving 14 bases between them. The CDR3 sequence is CASKIAERTDTQYF. CDR3 DNA: TGCGCCAGCAAGATTGCGGAGAGGACAGATACGCAGTATTTT. The entire variable domain, with the rest obtained from reference TRBV5-1 and TRBJ2-3, is as follows: KAGVTQTPRYLIKTRGQQVTLSCSPISGHRSVSWYQQTPGQGLQFLFEYFSETQRNKGNFPGRFSGRQFSNSRSEMNVSTLELGDSALYLCASKIAERTDTQYFGPGTRLTVL.

This clonotype was counted ten times or more. The chain recombines TRBV5-1 with TRBJ2-7; D is possibly TRBD2 (7 bases). The CDR3 length is 15 residues. Per germline, CDR1 SGHRS and CDR2 YFSETQ. V was cut by 0 bases and J by 3 bases, with 13 bases left in between. CDR3 region: CASSLALADSYEQYF. Written as DNA, the CDR3 is TGCGCCAGCAGCTTGGCCCTAGCGGACAGCTACGAGCAGTACTTC.

This clonotype was seen ten or more times. The J gene is TRBJ2-1, the V gene TRBV19; TRBD2 matches 8 bases. V was clipped by 0 bases and J by 4 bases; unmatched bases: 5. From germline, CDR1 is LNHDA and CDR2 SQIVND (reference sequence). CDR3 size: 16 residues. The CDR3 nucleotides read TGTGCCAGTAGTATAGAGGCGGGAGGTGGTTACAATGAGCAGTTCTTC. Protein product: CASSIEAGGGYNEQFF.

Many counts were recorded for this clonotype. The chain uses TRBV28 and TRBJ2-2; no firm D call. CDR1 MDHEN and CDR2 SYDVKM come from the germline V gene. The CDR3 loop spans 13 amino acids. V lost 5 bases and J 2 bases, leaving 6 bases between the germline ends. The CDR3 DNA is TGTGCCAGCAGTCGTTCCAACACCGGGGAGCTGTTTTTT. Translated: CASSRSNTGELFF. Variable domain in full (rest from reference TRBV28 and TRBJ2-2): DVKVTQSSRYLVKRTGEKVFLECVQDMDHENMFWYRQDPGLGLRLIYFSYDVKMKEKGDIPEGYSVSREKKERFSLILESASTNQTSMYLCASSRSNTGELFFGEGSRLTVL.

Turning to this clonotype: A read error is possible here, since a much larger clone lies one base away. This rearrangement joins TRBV20-1 to TRBJ2-7, with TRBD2 identical over 13 bases. CDR1 is DFQATT, CDR2 SNEGSKA, per germline (reference sequence). The ends lost 2 bases at V and 0 bases at J; junction bases unmatched: 10. This CDR3 is built from 18 residues. This CDR3 is CSARHYGLAGVLSYEQYF. The CDR3 nucleotides are TGCAGTGCTAGACACTACGGACTAGCGGGAGTCCTCTCCTACGAGCAGTACTTC.

Concerning this clonotype: This may arise from a read error, as a much more abundant clone is one base away. The chain has TRBV3-1 and TRBJ2-1; D is possibly TRBD1 or TRBD2 (5 bases each). This CDR3 contains 16 residues. CDR1 is LGHDT and CDR2 is YNNKEL in the germline V gene (reference sequence). Deletions cut 0 bases from V and 0 bases from J, with 9 bases between. The CDR3 DNA reads as TGTGCCAGCAGCCAAGAATCGGGACCCTCCTACAATGAGCAGTTCTTC. This gives the protein CASSQESGPSYNEQFF.

This clonotype has ten or more counts. The CDR3, as DNA: TGTGCCAGCAGACTTCCGGGACAGGGTAATGAAAAACTGTTTTTT. Protein sequence: CASRLPGQGNEKLFF. The rearrangement joins TRBV28 to TRBJ1-4, with 9 bases fitting TRBD1. The CDR3 totals 15 residues. Germline CDR1 and CDR2: MDHEN and SYDVKM. Trimming took 6 bases from V and 4 from J; bases not matched to a gene: 6.

A few counts support this clonotype. This chain links TRBV7-9 with TRBJ2-2; D might be TRBD1 (6 bases). CDR1 SEHNR and CDR2 FQNEAQ come from the germline V gene (reference sequence). The CDR3 has 18 residues. V was clipped by 3 bases and J by 0 bases, with 17 bases between them. The CDR3 nucleotides read TGTGCCAGCAGCTTTACTTCGGGACAAAAGACGAACACCGGGGAGCTGTTTTTT. This sequence encodes CASSFTSGQKTNTGELFF.

This clonotype was counted at least ten times. The CDR3 region has the DNA TGCGCCAGCAGCTTGGTCACTTGGGACAATGAGCAGTTCTTC. This encodes CASSLVTWDNEQFF. The chain joins TRBV5-1 to TRBJ2-1, with D hard to call. Looked up from germline, CDR1 is SGHRS and CDR2 is YFSETQ. This CDR3 is built from 14 residues. V lost 0 bases and J 5 bases, leaving 9 bases between the germline ends.

This clonotype was seen many times. The chain combines TRBV10-3 with TRBJ2-1; D gene unclear. Germline V gene lookup returns CDR1 ENHRY and CDR2 SYGVKD. The CDR3 is 12 residues long. With 6 bases removed from V and 9 bases from J, the gap between germline ends came to 12 bases. DNA of the CDR3: TGTGCCATCAGCGCCCGAGTGGGTGAGCAGTTCTTC. Protein: CAISARVGEQFF.

This clonotype occurred many times. The chain employs TRBV20-1 and TRBJ1-3, with no clear D. CDR3 length equals 16 residues. The germline gives CDR1 DFQATT, CDR2 SNEGSKA (reference sequence). V was clipped by 0 bases and J by 1 base, with 13 bases between them. Written as DNA, the CDR3 is TGCAGTGCTAGAGACTCAGGCCGGGGATCTGGAAACACCATATATTTT. Translating it yields CSARDSGRGSGNTIYF.

This clonotype was seen repeatedly, ten times or more. J is TRBJ2-1 and V is TRBV27, with 9 bases aligning to TRBD1. The CDR3 spans 15 residues. CDR1 MNHEY and CDR2 SMNVEV come from the germline V gene (reference sequence). The V gene end was trimmed by 1 base and the J gene end by 8 bases; junction bases not matched to a gene: 6. The CDR3 DNA reads TGTGCCAGCAGTTTATTTAACAGGGGGCAGGATGAGCAGTTCTTC. Its protein is CASSLFNRGQDEQFF.

V gene TRBV7-9 combines with J gene TRBJ1-5; 8 positions agree with TRBD1. The CDR3 runs to 15 residues. V shed 3 bases and J 4 bases; nucleotides not matched to a gene: 5. The germline gives CDR1 SEHNR, CDR2 FQNEAQ (reference sequence). The CDR3 loop is CASSFQGAGNQPQHF. As DNA, the CDR3 is TGTGCCAGCAGCTTCCAGGGGGCAGGTAATCAGCCCCAGCATTTT.

This clonotype was counted many times. The CDR3 sequence: CASSLTDAGLENIQYF. The CDR3 DNA reads TGTGCCAGCAGTTTAACCGACGCCGGCCTCGAAAACATTCAGTACTTC. This chain connects TRBV28 to TRBJ2-4; no clear D. The CDR3 runs to 16 residues. Germline CDR1 and CDR2: MDHEN and SYDVKM. V was trimmed by 2 bases and J by 5 bases, leaving 16 bases between them.

Notes on this clonotype: This clone may be a read error of a much larger clone one base away. V is TRBV5-1 and J is TRBJ2-1; 10 bases agree with TRBD2. The CDR3 covers 17 residues. Looked up from germline, CDR1 is SGHRS and CDR2 is YFSETQ. The CDR3 DNA reads as TGCGCCAACAGCTTGAATGCGGGACTAGCGCCGAACAATGAGCAGTTCTTC. Translating it yields CANSLNAGLAPNNEQFF. Complete variable domain (other parts from reference TRBV5-1 and TRBJ2-1): KAGVTQTPRYLIKTRGQQVTLSCSPISGHRSVSWYQQTPGQGLQFLFEYFSETQRNKGNFPGRFSGRQFSNSRSEMNVSTLELGDSALYLCANSLNAGLAPNNEQFFGPGTRLTVL.

There are many counts of this clonotype. The V gene is TRBV28, the J gene TRBJ1-2; D is possibly TRBD1 (5 bases). Germline V gives CDR1 MDHEN, CDR2 SYDVKM. The ends were cut back, 0 bases at V and 8 bases at J, with 7 bases in the middle. The CDR3 runs 12 residues. The CDR3 loop reads CASSLWGQGYTF. CDR3 DNA sequence: TGTGCCAGCAGTTTATGGGGGCAAGGCTACACCTTC.

In its sample, this clonotype was seen many times. The rearrangement uses TRBV12-3 or TRBV12-4 and TRBJ2-5, with 8 bases matching TRBD1. This CDR3 contains 15 residues. The V segment lost 8 bases and the J segment 5 bases; nucleotides outside the gene matches: 13. In nucleotides, the CDR3 is TGTGCCAGCCGAAAGGGGCAGGGGGCCATGGAGACCCAGTACTTC. The encoded protein is CASRKGQGAMETQYF.